This TCR beta chain is drawn from a study of shared clonotypes between healthy human individuals. At the level of the study: The cohort had two women and a few men, ages 18 to 49.

Trimming at V came to 6 bases and at J to 3 bases, leaving 13 bases not matched to a gene. Germline values: CDR1 LNHNV, CDR2 YYDKDF (reference sequence). The CDR3 spans 18 residues. The repertoire was sequenced with immunoSEQ multiplex PCR; TCRdb's copy has only in-frame clones and lacks some. Among roughly 2.2 million clones listed, 92% were seen once. Input material: naive CD4+ T cells from PBMCs. As for subset: CD45RA+ positively selected. The rearrangement joins TRBV15 to TRBJ2-2; TRBD2 matches at 10 bases. The receptor was derived from a man younger than 35 in good health. Some clones in this sample may be carry-over from other donors' samples. CDR3 amino acids: CATSPLAGARPDTGELFF. The CDR3 DNA reads TGTGCCACCAGTCCTCTAGCGGGAGCTAGGCCGGACACCGGGGAGCTGTTTTTT.